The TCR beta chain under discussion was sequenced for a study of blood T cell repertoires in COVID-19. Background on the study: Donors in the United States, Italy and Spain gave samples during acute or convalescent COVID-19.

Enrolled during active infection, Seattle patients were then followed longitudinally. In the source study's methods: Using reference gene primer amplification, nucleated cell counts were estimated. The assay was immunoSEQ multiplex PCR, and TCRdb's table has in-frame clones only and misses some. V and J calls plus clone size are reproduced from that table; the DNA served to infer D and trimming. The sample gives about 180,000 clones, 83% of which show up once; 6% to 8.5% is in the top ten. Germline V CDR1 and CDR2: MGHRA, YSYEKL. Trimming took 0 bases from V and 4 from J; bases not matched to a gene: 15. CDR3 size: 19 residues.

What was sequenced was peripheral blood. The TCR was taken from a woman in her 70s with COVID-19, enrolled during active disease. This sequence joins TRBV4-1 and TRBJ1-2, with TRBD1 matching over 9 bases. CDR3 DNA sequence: TGCGCCAGCAGCCAAGATCGATATTCGTTGGGACAGGGCATCTATGGCTACACCTTC. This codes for CASSQDRYSLGQGIYGYTF.